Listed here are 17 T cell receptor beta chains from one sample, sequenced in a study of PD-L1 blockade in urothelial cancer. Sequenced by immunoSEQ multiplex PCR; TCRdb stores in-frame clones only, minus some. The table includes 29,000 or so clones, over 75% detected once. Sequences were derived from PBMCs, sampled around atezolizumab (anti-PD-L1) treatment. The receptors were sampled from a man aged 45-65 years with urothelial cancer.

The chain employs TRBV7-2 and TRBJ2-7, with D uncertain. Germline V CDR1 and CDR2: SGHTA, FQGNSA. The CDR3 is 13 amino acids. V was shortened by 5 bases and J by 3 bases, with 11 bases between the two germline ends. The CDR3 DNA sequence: TGTGCCAGCAGCCTCCGACTCAGCTACGAGCAGTACTTC. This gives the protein CASSLRLSYEQYF. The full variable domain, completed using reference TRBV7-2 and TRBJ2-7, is GAGVSQSPSNKVTEKGKDVELRCDPISGHTALYWYRQSLGQGLEFLIYFQGNSAPDKSGLPSDRFSAERTGGSVSTLTIQRTQQEDSAVYLCASSLRLSYEQYFGPGTRLTVT.

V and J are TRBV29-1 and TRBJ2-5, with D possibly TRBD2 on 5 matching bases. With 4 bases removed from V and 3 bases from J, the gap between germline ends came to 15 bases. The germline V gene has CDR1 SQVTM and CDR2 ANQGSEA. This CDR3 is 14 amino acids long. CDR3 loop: CSVGPGFQKETQYF. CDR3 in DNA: TGCAGCGTTGGGCCGGGGTTTCAAAAAGAGACCCAGTACTTC.

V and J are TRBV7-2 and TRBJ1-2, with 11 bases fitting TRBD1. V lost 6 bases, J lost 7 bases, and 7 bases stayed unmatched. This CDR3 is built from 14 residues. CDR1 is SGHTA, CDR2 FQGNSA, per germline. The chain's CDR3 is CASRSGQGAFGYTF. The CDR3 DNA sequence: TGTGCCAGCAGATCCGGACAGGGGGCGTTTGGCTACACCTTC.

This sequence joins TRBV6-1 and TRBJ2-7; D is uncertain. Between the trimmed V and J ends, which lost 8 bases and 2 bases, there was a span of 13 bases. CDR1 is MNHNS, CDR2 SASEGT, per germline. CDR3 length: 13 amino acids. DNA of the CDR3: TGTGCCAGCGGATACGACTGGACCTACGAGCAGTACTTC. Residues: CASGYDWTYEQYF.

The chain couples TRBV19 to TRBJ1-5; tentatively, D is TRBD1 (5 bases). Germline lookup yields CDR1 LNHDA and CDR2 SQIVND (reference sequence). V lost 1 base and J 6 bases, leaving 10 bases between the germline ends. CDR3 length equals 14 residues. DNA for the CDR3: TGTGCCAGTAGTATAGGTGGGCAGGGTCAGCCCCAGCATTTT. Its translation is CASSIGGQGQPQHF.

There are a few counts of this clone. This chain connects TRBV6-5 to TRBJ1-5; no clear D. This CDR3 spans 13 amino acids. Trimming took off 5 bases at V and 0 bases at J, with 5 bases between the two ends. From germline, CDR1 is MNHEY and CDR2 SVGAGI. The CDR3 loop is CASSRYSNQPQHF. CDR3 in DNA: TGTGCCAGCAGTCGGTATAGCAATCAGCCCCAGCATTTT.

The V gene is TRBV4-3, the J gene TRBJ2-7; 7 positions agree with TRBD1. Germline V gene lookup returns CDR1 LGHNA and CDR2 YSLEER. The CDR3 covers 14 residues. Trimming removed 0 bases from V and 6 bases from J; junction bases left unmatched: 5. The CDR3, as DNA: TGCGCCAGCAGCCAAGATGGACAGGCCGGCGAGCAGTACTTC. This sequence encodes CASSQDGQAGEQYF.

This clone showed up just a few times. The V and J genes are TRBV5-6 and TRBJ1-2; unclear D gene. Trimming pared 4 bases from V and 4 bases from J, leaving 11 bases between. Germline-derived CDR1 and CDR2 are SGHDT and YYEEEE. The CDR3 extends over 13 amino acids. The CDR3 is CASSGEAFYGYTF. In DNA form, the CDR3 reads TGTGCCAGCAGCGGCGAGGCTTTCTATGGCTACACCTTC.

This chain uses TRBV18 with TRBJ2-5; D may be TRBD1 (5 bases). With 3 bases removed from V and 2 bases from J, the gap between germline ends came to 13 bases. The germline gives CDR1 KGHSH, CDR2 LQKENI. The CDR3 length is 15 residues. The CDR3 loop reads CASSPTGQGQETQYF. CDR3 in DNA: TGTGCCAGCTCACCGACCGGGCAGGGACAAGAGACCCAGTACTTC. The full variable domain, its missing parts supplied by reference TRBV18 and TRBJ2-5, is NAGVMQNPRHLVRRRGQEARLRCSPMKGHSHVYWYRQLPEEGLKFMVYLQKENIIDESGMPKERFSAEFPKEGPSILRIQQVVRGDSAAYFCASSPTGQGQETQYFGPGTRLLVL.

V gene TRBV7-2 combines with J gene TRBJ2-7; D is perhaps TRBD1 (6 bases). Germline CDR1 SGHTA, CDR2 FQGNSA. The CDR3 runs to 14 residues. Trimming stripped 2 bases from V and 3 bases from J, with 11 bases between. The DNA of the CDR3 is TGTGCCAGCAGCTTACTACAGGGCAACTACGAGCAGTACTTC. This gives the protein CASSLLQGNYEQYF.

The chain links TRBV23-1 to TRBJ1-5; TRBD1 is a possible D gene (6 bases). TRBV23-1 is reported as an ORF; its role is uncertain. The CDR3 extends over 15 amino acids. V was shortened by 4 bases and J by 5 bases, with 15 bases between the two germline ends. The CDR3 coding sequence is TGCGCCAGCAGTCGTCCCGACAGGCCCTATCAGCCCCAGCATTTT. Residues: CASSRPDRPYQPQHF.

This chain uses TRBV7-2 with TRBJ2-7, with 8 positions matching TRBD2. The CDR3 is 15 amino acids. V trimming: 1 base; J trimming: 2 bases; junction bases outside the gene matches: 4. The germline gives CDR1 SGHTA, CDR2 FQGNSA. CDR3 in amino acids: CASSLEGGRTYEQYF. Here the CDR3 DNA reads TGTGCCAGCAGCTTAGAGGGCGGGAGGACCTACGAGCAGTACTTC.

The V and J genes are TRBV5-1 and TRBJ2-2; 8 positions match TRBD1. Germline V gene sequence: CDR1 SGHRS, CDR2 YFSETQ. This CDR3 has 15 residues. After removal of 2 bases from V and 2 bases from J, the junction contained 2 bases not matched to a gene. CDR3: CASSFAGGNTGELFF. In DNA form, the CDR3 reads TGCGCCAGCAGCTTCGCAGGGGGCAACACCGGGGAGCTGTTTTTT.

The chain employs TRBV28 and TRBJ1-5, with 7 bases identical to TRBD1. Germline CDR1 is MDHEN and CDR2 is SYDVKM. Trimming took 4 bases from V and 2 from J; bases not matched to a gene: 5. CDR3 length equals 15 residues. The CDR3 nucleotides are TGTGCCAGCAGTTACAGGGGAAGGGGCAATCAGCCCCAGCATTTT. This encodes CASSYRGRGNQPQHF.

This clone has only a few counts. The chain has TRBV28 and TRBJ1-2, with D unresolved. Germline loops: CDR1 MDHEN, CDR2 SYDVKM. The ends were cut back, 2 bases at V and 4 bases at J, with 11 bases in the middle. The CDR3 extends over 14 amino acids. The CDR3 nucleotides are TGTGCCAGCAGTTTACCCCAGGTTCTCTATGGCTACACCTTC. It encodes CASSLPQVLYGYTF.

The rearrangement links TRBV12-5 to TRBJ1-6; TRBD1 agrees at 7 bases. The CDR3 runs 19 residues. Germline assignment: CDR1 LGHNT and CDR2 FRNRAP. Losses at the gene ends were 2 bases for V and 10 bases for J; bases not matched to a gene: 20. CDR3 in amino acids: CASGLKLPGQSFGNSPLHF. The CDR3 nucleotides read TGTGCTAGTGGTTTGAAGCTCCCGGGACAGTCCTTCGGGAACTCACCCCTCCACTTT. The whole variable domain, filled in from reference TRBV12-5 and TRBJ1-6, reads DARVTQTPRHKVTEMGQEVTMRCQPILGHNTVFWYRQTMMQGLELLAYFRNRAPLDDSGMPKDRFSAEMPDATLATLKIQPSEPRDSAVYFCASGLKLPGQSFGNSPLHFGNGTRLTVT.

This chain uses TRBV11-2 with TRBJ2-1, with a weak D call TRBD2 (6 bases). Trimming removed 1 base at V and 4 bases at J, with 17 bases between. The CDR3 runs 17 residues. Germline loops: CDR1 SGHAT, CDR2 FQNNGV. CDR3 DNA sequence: TGTGCCAGCAGCTTAGTCACCGGGACTCAGATTTACAATGAGCAGTTCTTC. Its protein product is CASSLVTGTQIYNEQFF. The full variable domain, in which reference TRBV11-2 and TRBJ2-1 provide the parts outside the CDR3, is EAGVAQSPRYKIIEKRQSVAFWCNPISGHATLYWYQQILGQGPKLLIQFQNNGVVDDSQLPKDRFSAERLKGVDSTLKIQPAKLEDSAVYLCASSLVTGTQIYNEQFFGPGTRLTVL.